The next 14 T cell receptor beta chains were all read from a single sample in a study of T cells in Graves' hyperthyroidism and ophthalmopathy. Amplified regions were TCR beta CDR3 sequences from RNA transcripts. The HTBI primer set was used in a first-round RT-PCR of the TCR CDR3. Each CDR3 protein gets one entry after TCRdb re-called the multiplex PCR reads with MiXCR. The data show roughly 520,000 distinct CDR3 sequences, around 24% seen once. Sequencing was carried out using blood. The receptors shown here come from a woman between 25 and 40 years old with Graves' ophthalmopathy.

For the CDR3, the DNA is TGTGCCAGCAGTGTAGGCACTCTAGCCAAAAACATTCAGTACTTC. Its translation: CASSVGTLAKNIQYF. The chain couples TRBV6-1 to TRBJ2-4; no firm D call. Germline CDR1 is MNHNS and CDR2 is SASEGT. The CDR3 has 15 residues. The V end was cut by 4 bases, the J end by 0 bases, with 10 bases between.

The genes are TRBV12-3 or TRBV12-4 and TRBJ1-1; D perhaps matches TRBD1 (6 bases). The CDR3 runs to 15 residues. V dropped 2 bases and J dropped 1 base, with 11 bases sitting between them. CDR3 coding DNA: TGTGCCAGCAGTTTACGGGGCAGGGGGAACACTGAAGCTTTCTTT. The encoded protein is CASSLRGRGNTEAFF.

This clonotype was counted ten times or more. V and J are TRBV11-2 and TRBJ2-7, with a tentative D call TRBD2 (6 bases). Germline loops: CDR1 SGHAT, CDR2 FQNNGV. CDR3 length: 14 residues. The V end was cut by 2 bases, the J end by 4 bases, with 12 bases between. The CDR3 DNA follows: TGTGCCAGCAGCTTATCACTAGCAAAGTACGAGCAGTACTTC. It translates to CASSLSLAKYEQYF.

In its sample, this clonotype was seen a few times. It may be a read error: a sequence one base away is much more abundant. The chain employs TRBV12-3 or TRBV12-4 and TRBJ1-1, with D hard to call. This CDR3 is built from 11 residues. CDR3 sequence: CASSFLTEACF. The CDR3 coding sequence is TGTGCCAGCAGTTTCCTGACTGAAGCTTGCTTT.

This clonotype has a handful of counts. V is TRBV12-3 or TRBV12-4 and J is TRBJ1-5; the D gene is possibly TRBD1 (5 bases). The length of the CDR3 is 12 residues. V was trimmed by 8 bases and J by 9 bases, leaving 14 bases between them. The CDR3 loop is CASVRGAGPQHF. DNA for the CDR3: TGTGCCAGCGTGAGGGGAGCGGGGCCCCAGCATTTT.

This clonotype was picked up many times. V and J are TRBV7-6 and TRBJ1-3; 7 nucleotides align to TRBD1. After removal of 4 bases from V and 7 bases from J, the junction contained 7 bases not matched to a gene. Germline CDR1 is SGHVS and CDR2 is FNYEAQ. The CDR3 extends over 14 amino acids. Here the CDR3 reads CASSSLDRRNTIYF. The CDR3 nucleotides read TGTGCCAGCAGCTCCTTGGACAGGCGGAACACCATATATTTT.

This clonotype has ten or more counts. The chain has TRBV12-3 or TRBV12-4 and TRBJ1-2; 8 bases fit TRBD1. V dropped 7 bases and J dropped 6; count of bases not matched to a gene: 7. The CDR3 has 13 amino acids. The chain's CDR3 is CASTRTGINGYTF. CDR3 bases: TGTGCCAGCACCCGGACAGGGATAAATGGCTACACCTTC.

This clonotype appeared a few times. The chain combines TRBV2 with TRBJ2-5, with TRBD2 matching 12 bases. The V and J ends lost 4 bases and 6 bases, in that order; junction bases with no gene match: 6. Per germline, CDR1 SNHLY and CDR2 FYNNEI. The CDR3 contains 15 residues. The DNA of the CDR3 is TGTGCCAGCAGTGCTAGCGGGGGGGCCGCGAAGACCCAGTACTTC. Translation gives CASSASGGAAKTQYF. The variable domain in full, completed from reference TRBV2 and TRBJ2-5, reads EPEVTQTPSHQVTQMGQEVILRCVPISNHLYFYWYRQILGQKVEFLVSFYNNEISEKSEIFDDQFSVERPDGSNFTLKIRSTKLEDSAMYFCASSASGGAAKTQYFGPGTRLLVL.

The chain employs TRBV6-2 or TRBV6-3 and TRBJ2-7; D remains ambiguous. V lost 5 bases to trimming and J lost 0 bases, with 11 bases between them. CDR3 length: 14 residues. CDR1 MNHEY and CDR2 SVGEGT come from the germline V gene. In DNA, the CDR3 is TGTGCCAGCAGTCCTACAGTTTACTCCTACGAGCAGTACTTC. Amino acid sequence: CASSPTVYSYEQYF.

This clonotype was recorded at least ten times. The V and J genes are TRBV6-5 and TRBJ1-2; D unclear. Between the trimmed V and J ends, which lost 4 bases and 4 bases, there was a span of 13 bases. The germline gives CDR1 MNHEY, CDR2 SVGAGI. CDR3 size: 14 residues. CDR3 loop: CASSLGAGVYGYTF. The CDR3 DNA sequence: TGTGCCAGCAGTTTGGGTGCAGGCGTCTATGGCTACACCTTC.

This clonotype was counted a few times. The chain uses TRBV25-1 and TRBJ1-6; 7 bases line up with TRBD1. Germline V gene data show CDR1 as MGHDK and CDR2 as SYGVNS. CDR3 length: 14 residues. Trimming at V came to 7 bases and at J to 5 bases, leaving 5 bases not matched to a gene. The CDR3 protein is CASKGAAHNSPLHF. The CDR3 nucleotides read TGTGCCAGCAAGGGGGCCGCCCATAATTCACCCCTCCACTTT.

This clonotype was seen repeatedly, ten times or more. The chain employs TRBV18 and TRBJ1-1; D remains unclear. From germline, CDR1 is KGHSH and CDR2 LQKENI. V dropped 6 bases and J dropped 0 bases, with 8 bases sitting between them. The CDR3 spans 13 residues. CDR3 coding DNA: TGTGCCAGCTCCGCCACCATGAACACTGAAGCTTTCTTT. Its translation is CASSATMNTEAFF.

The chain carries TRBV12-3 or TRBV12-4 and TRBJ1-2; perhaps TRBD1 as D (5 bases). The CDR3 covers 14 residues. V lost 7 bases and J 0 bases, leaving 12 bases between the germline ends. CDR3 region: CASTWTPTNYGYTF. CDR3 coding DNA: TGTGCCAGCACCTGGACACCCACTAACTATGGCTACACCTTC.

In nucleotides, the CDR3 is TGTGCCAGCAGCTGGGCTAGGGCAGGGCAACAAGAGACCCAGTACTTC. It translates to CASSWARAGQQETQYF. This chain links TRBV7-9 with TRBJ2-5; tentative D call: TRBD1 (5 bases). The CDR3 runs 16 residues. Between the trimmed V and J ends, which lost 4 bases and 2 bases, there was a span of 17 bases. Germline values: CDR1 SEHNR, CDR2 FQNEAQ (reference sequence).